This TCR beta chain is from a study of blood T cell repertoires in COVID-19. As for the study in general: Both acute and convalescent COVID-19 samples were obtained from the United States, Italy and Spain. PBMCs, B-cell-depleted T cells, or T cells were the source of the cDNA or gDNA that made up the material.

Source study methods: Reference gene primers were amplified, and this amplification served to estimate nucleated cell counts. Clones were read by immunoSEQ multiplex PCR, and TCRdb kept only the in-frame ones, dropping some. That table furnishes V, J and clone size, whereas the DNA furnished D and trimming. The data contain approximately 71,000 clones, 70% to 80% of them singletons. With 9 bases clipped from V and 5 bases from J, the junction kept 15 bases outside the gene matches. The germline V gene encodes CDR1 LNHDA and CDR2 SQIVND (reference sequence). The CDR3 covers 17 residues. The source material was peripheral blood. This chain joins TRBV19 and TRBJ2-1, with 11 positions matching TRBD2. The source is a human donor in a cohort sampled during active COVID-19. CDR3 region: CASVPRASGGQDNEQFF. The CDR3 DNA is TGTGCCAGCGTACCTCGGGCTAGCGGGGGGCAGGACAATGAGCAGTTCTTC.